These 23 T cell receptor beta chains were all obtained from the same sample, sequenced in a study of cytomegalovirus exposure and HLA in healthy donors. PCR used 60 Vbeta primers and 13 Jbeta primers. The protocol was immunoSEQ multiplex PCR, while the TCRdb copy is restricted to in-frame clones and leaves out a portion. This table has approximately 120,000 clones, 70% to 80% appearing once. The sequenced material came from PBMCs. Every receptor here comes from a woman aged 40 to 49 in good health and CMV-seropositive.

This clone was detected only a few times. The chain is built from TRBV4-1 and TRBJ1-4, with 11 bases fitting TRBD1. V trimming: 4 bases; J trimming: 8 bases; junction bases outside the gene matches: 9. The CDR3 runs 16 residues. Germline CDR1 is MGHRA and CDR2 is YSYEKL. The CDR3 loop is CASSPSRGTGGEKLFF. CDR3 bases: TGCGCCAGCAGCCCCTCCCGGGGGACAGGGGGAGAAAAACTGTTTTTT.

The V gene is TRBV7-6, the J gene TRBJ1-1; 11 nucleotides match TRBD1. V was pared by 4 bases and J by 1 base, with 5 bases of the junction left unmatched. CDR3 length: 16 amino acids. Germline lookup yields CDR1 SGHVS and CDR2 FNYEAQ. CDR3 in amino acids: CASSWTGGSGNTEAFF. The CDR3 DNA is TGTGCCAGCAGCTGGACAGGGGGCAGCGGGAACACTGAAGCTTTCTTT. The entire variable domain, with the rest obtained from reference TRBV7-6 and TRBJ1-1, is as follows: GAGVSQSPRYKVTKRGQDVALRCDPISGHVSLYWYRQALGQGPEFLTYFNYEAQQDKSGLPNDRFSAERPEGSISTLTIQRTEQRDSAMYRCASSWTGGSGNTEAFFGQGTRLTVV.

This chain joins TRBV2 and TRBJ1-1, with D possibly being TRBD1 (5 bases). Trimming pared 5 bases from V and 3 bases from J, leaving 13 bases between. The CDR3 sequence is 14 residues long. CDR1 is SNHLY, CDR2 FYNNEI, per germline. The CDR3 region is CASSQTVTDTEAFF. The CDR3 region has the DNA TGTGCCAGCAGTCAGACAGTTACCGACACTGAAGCTTTCTTT.

The chain has TRBV27 and TRBJ2-6, with no clear D. Germline CDR1 MNHEY, CDR2 SMNVEV (reference sequence). CDR3 length: 13 amino acids. The V gene lost 7 bases and the J gene lost 0 bases, with 4 bases spanning the gap. This CDR3 is CASTSSGANVLTF. Here the CDR3 DNA reads TGTGCCAGCACCAGCTCTGGGGCCAACGTCCTGACTTTC.

The chain joins TRBV7-9 to TRBJ2-2, with 8 bases that match TRBD2. CDR3 length: 16 amino acids. The V segment lost 5 bases and the J segment 1 base; nucleotides outside the gene matches: 6. CDR1 SEHNR and CDR2 FQNEAQ come from the germline V gene (reference sequence). The DNA for the CDR3 is TGTGCCAGCAGCGGCGCTAGCGGGCTGAACACCGGGGAGCTGTTTTTT. Amino acid sequence: CASSGASGLNTGELFF.

V gene TRBV6-5 combines with J gene TRBJ2-7; TRBD1 aligns across 12 bases. The J segment lost 2 bases and the V segment lost 6 bases, leaving 5 bases of the junction unmatched. This CDR3 comprises 15 residues. Germline CDR1 is MNHEY and CDR2 is SVGAGI. CDR3 protein: CASRKGTGGAYEQYF. The CDR3 DNA follows: TGTGCCAGCAGAAAGGGGACAGGGGGCGCCTACGAGCAGTACTTC.

The chain has TRBV7-9 and TRBJ1-1, with 8 nucleotides matching TRBD1. The germline V gene has CDR1 SEHNR and CDR2 FQNEAQ (reference sequence). V shed 0 bases, J shed 7 bases, and the junction held 10 bases outside the gene matches. CDR3 size: 16 residues. The DNA for the CDR3 is TGTGCCAGCAGCTTAGCGCGGGGAACAGGGGGAAATGAAGCTTTCTTT. It is translated as CASSLARGTGGNEAFF.

This clone was seen at least ten times. The chain carries TRBV6-1 and TRBJ1-5, with D perhaps matching TRBD1 (5 bases). The CDR3 covers 15 residues. V lost 0 bases to trimming and J lost 6 bases, with 12 bases between them. CDR1 is MNHNS and CDR2 is SASEGT in the germline V gene. This chain's CDR3 is CASSEAAGGVQPQHF. The CDR3 nucleotides are TGTGCCAGCAGTGAAGCGGCAGGAGGGGTTCAGCCCCAGCATTTT.

The chain recombines TRBV4-2 with TRBJ2-2; D is ambiguous. This CDR3 contains 13 residues. With 3 bases removed from V and 3 bases from J, the gap between germline ends came to 5 bases. Germline lookup yields CDR1 LGHNA and CDR2 YNFKEQ. CDR3 sequence: CASSHRDTGELFF. The CDR3 DNA is TGTGCCAGCAGCCACCGAGACACCGGGGAGCTGTTTTTT.

V usage is TRBV10-2 and J usage is TRBJ2-5; 8 nucleotides match TRBD1. Germline V gives CDR1 WSHSY, CDR2 SAAADI. The V gene end was trimmed by 6 bases and the J gene end by 4 bases; junction bases not matched to a gene: 10. This CDR3 spans 15 amino acids. DNA of the CDR3: TGCGCCAGCAGCGACAGGGGCCGGGGAGGAGAGACCCAGTACTTC. It translates to CASSDRGRGGETQYF.

This clone was detected only a few times. The chain recombines TRBV6-5 with TRBJ2-5; 8 positions match TRBD2. V gave up 6 bases and J gave up 5 bases; unmatched junction bases: 11. Germline-derived CDR1 and CDR2 are MNHEY and SVGAGI. The length of the CDR3 is 15 residues. CDR3 protein: CASSLGAGAGETQYF. The CDR3 DNA sequence: TGTGCCAGCAGCCTTGGAGCGGGGGCGGGGGAGACCCAGTACTTC.

This chain links TRBV6-5 with TRBJ1-2; D is undetermined. The ends were cut back, 2 bases at V and 5 bases at J, with 9 bases in the middle. CDR3 length equals 13 residues. Germline CDR1 is MNHEY and CDR2 is SVGAGI. CDR3: CASSYKGAYGYTF. CDR3 coding DNA: TGTGCCAGCAGTTACAAGGGAGCGTATGGCTACACCTTC.

The genes are TRBV19 and TRBJ1-5, with TRBD1 matching 8 bases. The J call is doubtful: the DNA matches TRBJ2-3 better. CDR3 length: 15 residues. Germline V gene sequence: CDR1 LNHDA, CDR2 SQIVND (reference sequence). The CDR3 coding sequence is TGTGCCAGTATCAAACAGGGGGACGGCAATCAGCCCCAGTATTTT. This codes for CASIKQGDGNQPQYF.

This clone was recorded once. This chain uses TRBV2 with TRBJ2-2; D unclear. This CDR3 is built from 16 residues. Germline loops: CDR1 SNHLY, CDR2 FYNNEI. With 6 bases removed from V and 0 bases from J, the gap between germline ends came to 14 bases. CDR3 region: CASSSLAVANTGELFF. The CDR3 coding sequence is TGTGCCAGCAGCAGCCTGGCGGTCGCGAACACCGGGGAGCTGTTTTTT.

This rearrangement joins TRBV7-8 to TRBJ2-7; the D gene is possibly TRBD1 (6 bases). Germline-derived CDR1 and CDR2 are SGHVS and FQNEAQ. The CDR3 length is 14 residues. Trimming stripped 1 base from V and 6 bases from J, with 13 bases between. In DNA form, the CDR3 reads TGTGCCAGCAGCTTAGGTCGGACAGTTTCCGAGCAGTACTTC. Translation: CASSLGRTVSEQYF.

In this sample, this clone turned up a few times. The V call is TRBV6-6, the J call TRBJ2-6; D remains unclear. The germline V gene has CDR1 MNHNY and CDR2 SVGAGI (reference sequence). The V gene lost 6 bases and the J gene lost 5 bases, with 14 bases spanning the gap. This CDR3 has 15 amino acids. CDR3 sequence: CASRPLPPWANVLTF. CDR3 nucleotides: TGTGCCAGCAGGCCGCTACCTCCTTGGGCCAACGTCCTGACTTTC.

This clone was detected only a few times. The rearrangement uses TRBV5-1 and TRBJ2-1, with 11 bases fitting TRBD2. The V and J ends lost 0 bases and 15 bases, in that order; junction bases with no gene match: 14. Germline CDR1 reads SGHRS; CDR2 reads YFSETQ. The CDR3 contains 16 residues. This chain's CDR3 is CASSLVTSGGTTNRFF. The CDR3 DNA sequence: TGCGCCAGCAGCTTGGTCACTAGCGGGGGAACAACAAATCGGTTCTTC.

The genes are TRBV4-1 and TRBJ1-1, with 10 bases identical to TRBD1. This CDR3 comprises 14 residues. Germline CDR1 reads MGHRA; CDR2 reads YSYEKL. The ends lost 6 bases at V and 4 bases at J; junction bases unmatched: 5. Here the CDR3 reads CASSRQGAGTEAFF. The CDR3 nucleotides read TGCGCCAGCAGTAGACAGGGGGCCGGCACTGAAGCTTTCTTT.

V usage is TRBV4-2 and J usage is TRBJ2-6; possible D gene TRBD1, 6 bases. Trimming cost V 3 bases and J 0 bases, with 15 bases left between them. Germline loops: CDR1 LGHNA, CDR2 YNFKEQ. The CDR3 covers 18 residues. CDR3 DNA sequence: TGTGCCAGCAGCCACATACAGGGCATAGCCTCTGGGGCCAACGTCCTGACTTTC. Protein: CASSHIQGIASGANVLTF.

Notes on this clone: A read error may produce the germline difference seen at one junction end. The chain employs TRBV2 and TRBJ1-6; 9 bases line up with TRBD1. Germline V lookup: CDR1 SNHLY, CDR2 FYNNEI. The CDR3 runs 14 residues. DNA for the CDR3: TGTGCCAGCACCGACAGGGGGTATAATTCAGCCCTCCACTTT. Its protein product is CASTDRGYNSALHF.

The V gene is TRBV28, the J gene TRBJ1-2; 7 bases fit TRBD1. V lost 5 bases and J lost 4; bases outside the gene matches: 10. This CDR3 spans 15 amino acids. Germline V gene lookup returns CDR1 MDHEN and CDR2 SYDVKM. CDR3 loop: CASSHRRGLGYGYTF. CDR3 bases: TGTGCCAGCAGTCACAGAAGGGGGCTGGGCTATGGCTACACCTTC.

The chain is built from TRBV11-2 and TRBJ1-1; unclear D gene. The CDR3 covers 12 residues. V was clipped by 5 bases and J by 7 bases, with 11 bases between them. Germline-derived CDR1 and CDR2 are SGHAT and FQNNGV. The CDR3 spells CASSKERGEAFF. CDR3 in DNA: TGTGCCAGCAGCAAGGAACGGGGTGAAGCTTTCTTT.

This clone appeared once. The rearrangement uses TRBV18 and TRBJ1-2; D not resolved. Germline CDR1 reads KGHSH; CDR2 reads LQKENI. CDR3 length: 16 amino acids. Trimming left V 3 bases short and J 4 bases short, with 18 bases between. The CDR3 DNA follows: TGTGCCAGCTCACCGGAGGGAGGAGGGCACCTCTATGGCTACACCTTC. This encodes CASSPEGGGHLYGYTF.